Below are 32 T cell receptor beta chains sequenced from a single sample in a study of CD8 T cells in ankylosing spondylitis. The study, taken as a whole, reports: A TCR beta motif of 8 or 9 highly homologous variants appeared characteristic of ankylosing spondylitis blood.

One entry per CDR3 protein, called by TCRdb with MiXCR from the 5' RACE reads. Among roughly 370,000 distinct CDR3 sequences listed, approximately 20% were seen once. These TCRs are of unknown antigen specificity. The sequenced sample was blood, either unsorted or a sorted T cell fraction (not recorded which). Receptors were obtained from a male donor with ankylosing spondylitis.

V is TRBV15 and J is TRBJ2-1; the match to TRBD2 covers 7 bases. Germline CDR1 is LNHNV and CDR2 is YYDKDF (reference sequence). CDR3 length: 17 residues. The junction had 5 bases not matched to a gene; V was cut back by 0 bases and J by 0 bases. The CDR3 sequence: CATSRDKGLFSYNEQFF. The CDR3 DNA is TGTGCCACCAGCAGAGATAAGGGACTATTCTCCTACAATGAGCAGTTCTTC.

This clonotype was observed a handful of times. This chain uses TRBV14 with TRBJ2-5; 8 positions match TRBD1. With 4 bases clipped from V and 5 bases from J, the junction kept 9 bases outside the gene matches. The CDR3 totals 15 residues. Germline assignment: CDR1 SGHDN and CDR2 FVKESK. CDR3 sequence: CASSRGQGRWETQYF. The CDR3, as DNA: TGTGCCAGCAGCCGAGGACAGGGAAGGTGGGAGACCCAGTACTTC.

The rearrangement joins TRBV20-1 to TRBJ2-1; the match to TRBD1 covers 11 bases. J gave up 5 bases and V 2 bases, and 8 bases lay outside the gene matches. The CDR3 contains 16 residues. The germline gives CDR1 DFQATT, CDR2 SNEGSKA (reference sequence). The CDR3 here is CSARNAGTGGDNEQFF. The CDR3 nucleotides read TGCAGTGCTAGAAATGCCGGGACAGGGGGGGACAATGAGCAGTTCTTC.

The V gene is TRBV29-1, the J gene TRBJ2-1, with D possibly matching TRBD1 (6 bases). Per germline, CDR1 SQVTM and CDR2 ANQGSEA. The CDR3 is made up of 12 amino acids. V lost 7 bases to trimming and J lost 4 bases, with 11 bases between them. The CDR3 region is CSGGLAYNEQFF. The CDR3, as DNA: TGCAGCGGGGGGCTAGCATACAATGAGCAGTTCTTC.

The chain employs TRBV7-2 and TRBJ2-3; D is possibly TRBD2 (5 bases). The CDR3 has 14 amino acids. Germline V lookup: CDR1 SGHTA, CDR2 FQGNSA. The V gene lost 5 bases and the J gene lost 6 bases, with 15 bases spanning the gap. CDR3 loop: CASSQNPGIDTQYF. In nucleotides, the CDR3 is TGTGCCAGCAGCCAGAATCCCGGGATCGATACGCAGTATTTT.

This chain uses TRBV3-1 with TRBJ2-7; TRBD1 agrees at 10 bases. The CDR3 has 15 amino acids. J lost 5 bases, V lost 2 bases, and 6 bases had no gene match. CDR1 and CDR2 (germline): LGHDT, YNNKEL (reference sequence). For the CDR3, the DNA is TGTGCCAGCAGCCAATGGACAGGGGGAACGAACGAGCAGTACTTC. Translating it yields CASSQWTGGTNEQYF.

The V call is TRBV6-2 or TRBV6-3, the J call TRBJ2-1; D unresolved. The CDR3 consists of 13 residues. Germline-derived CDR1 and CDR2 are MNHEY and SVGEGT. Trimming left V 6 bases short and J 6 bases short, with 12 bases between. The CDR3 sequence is CASRRYPPNEQFF. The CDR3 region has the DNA TGTGCCAGCAGACGGTATCCCCCCAATGAGCAGTTCTTC.

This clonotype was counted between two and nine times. The CDR3 reads CASSYAVNQETQYF. CDR3 nucleotides: TGTGCCAGCAGTTACGCAGTTAATCAAGAGACCCAGTACTTC. The chain employs TRBV6-5 and TRBJ2-5; unclear D gene. The ends were cut back, 2 bases at V and 2 bases at J, with 9 bases in the middle. This CDR3 spans 14 amino acids. Germline CDR1 and CDR2: MNHEY and SVGAGI.

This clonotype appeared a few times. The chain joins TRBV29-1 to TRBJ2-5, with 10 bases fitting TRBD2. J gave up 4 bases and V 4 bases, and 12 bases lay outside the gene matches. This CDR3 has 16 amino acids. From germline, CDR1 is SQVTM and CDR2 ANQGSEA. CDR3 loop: CSVGIGLSGRVETQYF. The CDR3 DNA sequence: TGCAGCGTTGGGATCGGGCTGAGCGGGAGGGTAGAGACCCAGTACTTC.

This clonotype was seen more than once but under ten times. Written as DNA, the CDR3 is TGTGCCACCAGCAGAGAGGATTTGAGTTCCTACGAGCAGTACTTC. It translates to CATSREDLSSYEQYF. The chain uses TRBV15 and TRBJ2-7; D is unresolved. The CDR3 has 15 amino acids. V lost 0 bases and J lost 1, with 10 bases in between. Germline V gene data show CDR1 as LNHNV and CDR2 as YYDKDF (reference sequence).

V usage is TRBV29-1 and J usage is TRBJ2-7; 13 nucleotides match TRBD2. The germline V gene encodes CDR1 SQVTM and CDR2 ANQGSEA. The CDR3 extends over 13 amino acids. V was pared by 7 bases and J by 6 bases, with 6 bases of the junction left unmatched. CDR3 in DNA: TGCAGCGCTCAACTAGCGGGAGGGCTCGAGCAGTACTTC. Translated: CSAQLAGGLEQYF.

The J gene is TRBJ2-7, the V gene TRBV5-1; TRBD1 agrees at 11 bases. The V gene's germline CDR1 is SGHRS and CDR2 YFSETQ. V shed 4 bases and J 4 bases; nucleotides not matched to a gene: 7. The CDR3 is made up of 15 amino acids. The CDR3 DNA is TGCGCCAGCAGCATCCGGGACAGGGGGTTTTACGAGCAGTACTTC. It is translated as CASSIRDRGFYEQYF.

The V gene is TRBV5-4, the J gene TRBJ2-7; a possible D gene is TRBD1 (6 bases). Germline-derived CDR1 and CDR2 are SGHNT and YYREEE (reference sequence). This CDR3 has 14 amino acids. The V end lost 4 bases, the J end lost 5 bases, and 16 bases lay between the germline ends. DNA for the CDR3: TGTGCCAGCAGCCAGGCTAGGGGGACCCACGAGCAGTACTTC. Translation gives CASSQARGTHEQYF. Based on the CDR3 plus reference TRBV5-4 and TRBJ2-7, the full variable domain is ETGVTQSPTHLIKTRGQQVTLRCSSQSGHNTVSWYQQALGQGPQFIFQYYREEENGRGNFPPRFSGLQFPNYSSELNVNALELDDSALYLCASSQARGTHEQYFGPGTRLTVT.

The CDR3 coding sequence is TGTGCCAGCAGCTTGGAAAGGGGATTAGTTTCCGGGGCCAACGTCCTGACTTTC. It specifies CASSLERGLVSGANVLTF. The chain is built from TRBV11-2 and TRBJ2-6, with a tentative D call TRBD1 (5 bases). The V gene's germline CDR1 is SGHAT and CDR2 FQNNGV. CDR3 length: 18 amino acids. The germline V and J ends were trimmed by 3 bases and 4 bases, with 19 bases remaining between them.

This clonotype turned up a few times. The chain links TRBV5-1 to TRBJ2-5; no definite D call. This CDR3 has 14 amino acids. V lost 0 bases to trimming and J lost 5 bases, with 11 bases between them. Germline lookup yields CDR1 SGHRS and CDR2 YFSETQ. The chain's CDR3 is CASSLATESETQYF. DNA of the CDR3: TGCGCCAGCAGCTTGGCGACCGAGAGCGAGACCCAGTACTTC.

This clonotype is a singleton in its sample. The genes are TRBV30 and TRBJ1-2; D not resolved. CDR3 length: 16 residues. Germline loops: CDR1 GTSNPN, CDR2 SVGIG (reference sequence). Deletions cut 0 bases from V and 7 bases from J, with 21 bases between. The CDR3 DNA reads TGTGCCTGGAGTGTATTCCTAGCTCCTCGGTGGTCTGGCTACACCTTC. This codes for CAWSVFLAPRWSGYTF.

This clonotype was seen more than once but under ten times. Here the CDR3 reads CASSLGLARIYNEQFF. CDR3 in DNA: TGCGCCAGCAGCTTGGGACTAGCGAGAATCTACAATGAGCAGTTCTTC. This chain connects TRBV5-1 to TRBJ2-1; 8 positions match TRBD2. From germline, CDR1 is SGHRS and CDR2 YFSETQ. V trimming: 0 bases; J trimming: 3 bases; junction bases outside the gene matches: 5. The CDR3 contains 16 residues.

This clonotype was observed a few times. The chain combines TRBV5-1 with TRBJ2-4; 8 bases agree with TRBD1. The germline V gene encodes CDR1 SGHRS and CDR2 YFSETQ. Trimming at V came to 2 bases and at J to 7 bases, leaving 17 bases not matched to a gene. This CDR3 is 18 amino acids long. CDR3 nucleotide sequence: TGCGCCAGCAGCTTAACACTAGAAGGACAGGGAAGGGGCAACATTCAGTACTTC. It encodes CASSLTLEGQGRGNIQYF.

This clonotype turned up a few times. The CDR3 nucleotides read TGTGCCAGCAGTGAAAATAGGGCTAGGCACTCAGCGGGAGAGGGGCCTCCCCAGGAGCAGTACTTC. Translating it yields CASSENRARHSAGEGPPQEQYF. V is TRBV25-1 and J is TRBJ2-7; 8 bases align to TRBD2. CDR3 length equals 22 residues. Germline V lookup: CDR1 MGHDK, CDR2 SYGVNS. V shed 2 bases, J shed 7 bases, and the junction held 31 bases outside the gene matches.

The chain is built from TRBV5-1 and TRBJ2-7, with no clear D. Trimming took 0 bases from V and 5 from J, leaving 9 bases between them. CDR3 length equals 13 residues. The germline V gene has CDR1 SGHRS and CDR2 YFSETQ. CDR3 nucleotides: TGCGCCAGCAGCTTGGTAGGCACCGACGAGCAGTACTTC. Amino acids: CASSLVGTDEQYF. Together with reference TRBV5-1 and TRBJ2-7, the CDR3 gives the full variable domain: KAGVTQTPRYLIKTRGQQVTLSCSPISGHRSVSWYQQTPGQGLQFLFEYFSETQRNKGNFPGRFSGRQFSNSRSEMNVSTLELGDSALYLCASSLVGTDEQYFGPGTRLTVT.

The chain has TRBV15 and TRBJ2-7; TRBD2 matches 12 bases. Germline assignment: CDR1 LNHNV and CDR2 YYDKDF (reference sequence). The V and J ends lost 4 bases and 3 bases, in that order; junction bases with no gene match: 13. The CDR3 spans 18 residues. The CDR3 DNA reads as TGTGCCACCAGCACAAAGACTAGCGGGAGATTCTCGAGCTACGAGCAGTACTTC. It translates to CATSTKTSGRFSSYEQYF.

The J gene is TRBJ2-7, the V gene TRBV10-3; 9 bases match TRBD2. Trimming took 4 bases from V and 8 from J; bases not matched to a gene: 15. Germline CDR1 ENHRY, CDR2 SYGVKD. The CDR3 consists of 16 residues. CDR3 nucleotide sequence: TGTGCCATCAGTGGGAAGGTTAGCGGGAGACTCTTACAGCAGTACTTC. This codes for CAISGKVSGRLLQQYF.

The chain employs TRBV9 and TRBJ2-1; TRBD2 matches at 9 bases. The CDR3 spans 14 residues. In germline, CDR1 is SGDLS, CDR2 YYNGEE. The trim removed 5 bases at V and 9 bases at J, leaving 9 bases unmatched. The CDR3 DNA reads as TGTGCCAGCAGTCGTGCGGGAGGGCCGGTTGAGCAGTTCTTC. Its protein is CASSRAGGPVEQFF.

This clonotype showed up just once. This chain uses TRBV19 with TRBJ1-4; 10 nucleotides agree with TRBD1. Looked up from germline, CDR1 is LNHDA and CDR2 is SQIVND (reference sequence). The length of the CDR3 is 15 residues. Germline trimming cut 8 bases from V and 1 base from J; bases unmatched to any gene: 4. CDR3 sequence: CASGGQGRTNEKLFF. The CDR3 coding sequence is TGTGCCAGTGGGGGACAGGGGAGAACTAATGAAAAACTGTTTTTT. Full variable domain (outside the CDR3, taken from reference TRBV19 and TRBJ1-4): DGGITQSPKYLFRKEGQNVTLSCEQNLNHDAMYWYRQDPGQGLRLIYYSQIVNDFQKGDIAEGYSVSREKKESFPLTVTSAQKNPTAFYLCASGGQGRTNEKLFFGSGTQLSVL.

The CDR3 DNA sequence: TGTGCCAGCAGCTTAAGAGTCGCGGACACGCGGGGTGAGCAGTTCTTC. This codes for CASSLRVADTRGEQFF. The chain has TRBV7-8 and TRBJ2-1, with a possible D match to TRBD2 (6 bases). Trimming removed 2 bases from V and 9 bases from J, with 20 bases in between. Germline CDR1 reads SGHVS; CDR2 reads FQNEAQ. The CDR3 extends over 16 amino acids.

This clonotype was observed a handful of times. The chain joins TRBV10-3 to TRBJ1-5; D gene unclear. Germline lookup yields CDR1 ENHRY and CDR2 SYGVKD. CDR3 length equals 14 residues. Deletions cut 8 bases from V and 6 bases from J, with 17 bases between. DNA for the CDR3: TGTGCCATCGGCAAGGACCAAGCGGGTCAGCCCCAGCATTTT. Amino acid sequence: CAIGKDQAGQPQHF.

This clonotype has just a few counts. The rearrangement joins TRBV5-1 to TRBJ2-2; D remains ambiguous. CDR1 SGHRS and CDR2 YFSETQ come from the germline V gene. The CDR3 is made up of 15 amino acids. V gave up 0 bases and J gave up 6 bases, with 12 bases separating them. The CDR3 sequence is CASSLAPEVAGELFF. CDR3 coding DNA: TGCGCCAGCAGCTTGGCGCCCGAGGTTGCCGGGGAGCTGTTTTTT.

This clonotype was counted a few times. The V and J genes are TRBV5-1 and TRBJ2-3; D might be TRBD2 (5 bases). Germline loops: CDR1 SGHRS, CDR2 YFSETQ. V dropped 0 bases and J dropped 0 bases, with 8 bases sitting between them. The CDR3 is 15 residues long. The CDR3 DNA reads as TGCGCCAGCAGCTTGGTGGCGGGTAGCACAGATACGCAGTATTTT. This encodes CASSLVAGSTDTQYF.

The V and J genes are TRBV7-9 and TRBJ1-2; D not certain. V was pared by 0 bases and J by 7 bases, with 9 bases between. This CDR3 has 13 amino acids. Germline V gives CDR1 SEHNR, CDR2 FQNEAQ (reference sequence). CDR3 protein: CASSLASYTGYTF. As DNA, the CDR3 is TGTGCCAGCAGCTTAGCGTCTTACACTGGCTACACCTTC.

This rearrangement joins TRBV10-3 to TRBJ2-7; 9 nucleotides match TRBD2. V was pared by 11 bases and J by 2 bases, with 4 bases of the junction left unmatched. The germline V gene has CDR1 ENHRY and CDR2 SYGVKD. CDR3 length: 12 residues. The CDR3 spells CAASGTTYEQYF. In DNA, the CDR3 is TGTGCCGCTAGCGGGACTACCTACGAGCAGTACTTC.

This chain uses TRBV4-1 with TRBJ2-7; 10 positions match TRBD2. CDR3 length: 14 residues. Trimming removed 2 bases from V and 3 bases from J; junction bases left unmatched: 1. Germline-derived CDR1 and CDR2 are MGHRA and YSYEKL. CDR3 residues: CASSQTSGNYEQYF. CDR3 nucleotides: TGCGCCAGCAGCCAAACTAGCGGGAACTACGAGCAGTACTTC.

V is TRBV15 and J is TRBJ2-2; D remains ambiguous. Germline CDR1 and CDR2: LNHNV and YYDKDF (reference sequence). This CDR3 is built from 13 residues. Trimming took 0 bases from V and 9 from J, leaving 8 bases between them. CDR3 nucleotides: TGTGCCACCAGCAGAGATATCGTACGGGAGCTGTTTTTT. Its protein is CATSRDIVRELFF.